The 32 T cell receptor beta chains below were found in one sample sequenced in a study of siplizumab effects on memory and regulatory T cells. Sequencing was performed with immunoSEQ multiplex PCR; in TCRdb, only in-frame clones are kept and a portion is missing. The repertoire holds 100,000 to 120,000 clones, with 80% to 95% as singletons. Sequenced material: CD4+ T cells sorted from blood. The receptors derive from a human donor in good health.

The chain uses TRBV19 and TRBJ2-1; no firm D call. Trimming took off 8 bases at V and 6 bases at J, with 8 bases between the two ends. This CDR3 region has 11 residues. Germline V gene data show CDR1 as LNHDA and CDR2 as SQIVND (reference sequence). The CDR3 spells CASRHRNEQFF. The CDR3 DNA follows: TGTGCCAGTCGACATCGCAATGAGCAGTTCTTC. Complete variable domain (other parts from reference TRBV19 and TRBJ2-1): DGGITQSPKYLFRKEGQNVTLSCEQNLNHDAMYWYRQDPGQGLRLIYYSQIVNDFQKGDIAEGYSVSREKKESFPLTVTSAQKNPTAFYLCASRHRNEQFFGPGTRLTVL.

The genes are TRBV6-5 and TRBJ1-2; the D is unclear. Trimming left V 10 bases short and J 4 bases short, with 16 bases between. The germline CDR1 and CDR2 sequences are MNHEY and SVGAGI. The CDR3 is made up of 13 amino acids. CDR3 amino acids: CAITRGDSYGYTF. The CDR3, as DNA: TGTGCCATCACCCGCGGGGATAGCTATGGCTACACCTTC.

The rearrangement uses TRBV21-1 and TRBJ1-5. TRBV21-1 represents a pseudogene. The CDR3 totals 15 residues. CDR3 loop: CASQWGVNSNQPQHF. In DNA, the CDR3 is TGTGCCAGCCAGTGGGGGGTTAATAGCAATCAGCCCCAGCATTTT.

This sequence joins TRBV11-2 and TRBJ1-1; D perhaps matches TRBD1 (6 bases). This CDR3 contains 17 residues. The germline V gene encodes CDR1 SGHAT and CDR2 FQNNGV. Trimming left V 5 bases short and J 0 bases short, with 19 bases between. The CDR3, as DNA: TGTGCCAGCAGCCGACGGGGGGCAGGGGCGATGAACACTGAAGCTTTCTTT. It encodes CASSRRGAGAMNTEAFF. Based on the CDR3 plus reference TRBV11-2 and TRBJ1-1, the full variable domain is EAGVAQSPRYKIIEKRQSVAFWCNPISGHATLYWYQQILGQGPKLLIQFQNNGVVDDSQLPKDRFSAERLKGVDSTLKIQPAKLEDSAVYLCASSRRGAGAMNTEAFFGQGTRLTVV.

The chain is built from TRBV7-6 and TRBJ1-4, with D maybe TRBD1 (6 bases). Between the trimmed V and J ends, which lost 3 bases and 0 bases, there was a span of 8 bases. The CDR3 loop spans 15 amino acids. Germline V gene lookup returns CDR1 SGHVS and CDR2 FNYEAQ. This CDR3 is CASSLGGTTNEKLFF. DNA for the CDR3: TGTGCCAGCAGCTTGGGGGGCACAACTAATGAAAAACTGTTTTTT.

J is TRBJ1-1 and V is TRBV19; D might be TRBD1 (5 bases). This CDR3 comprises 16 residues. V lost 7 bases to trimming and J lost 0 bases, with 18 bases between them. Germline-derived CDR1 and CDR2 are LNHDA and SQIVND (reference sequence). CDR3 sequence (DNA): TGTGCCAGTAATACCGGGACTAACCTCTTGAACACTGAAGCTTTCTTT. Encoded protein: CASNTGTNLLNTEAFF.

The genes are TRBV30 and TRBJ2-3, with D perhaps matching TRBD2 (5 bases). The CDR3 runs to 17 residues. Trimming stripped 7 bases from V and 0 bases from J, with 23 bases between. CDR1 and CDR2 (germline): GTSNPN, SVGIG (reference sequence). The CDR3 is CALARSGVVVSTDTQYF. CDR3 bases: TGTGCCTTGGCAAGGAGCGGCGTCGTAGTTAGCACAGATACGCAGTATTTT. Using reference TRBV30 and TRBJ2-3 for the parts outside the CDR3, the full variable domain is SQTIHQWPATLVQPVGSPLSLECTVEGTSNPNLYWYRQAAGRGLQLLFYSVGIGQISSEVPQNLSASRPQDRQFILSSKKLLLSDSGFYLCALARSGVVVSTDTQYFGPGTRLTVL.

This chain joins TRBV6-6 and TRBJ1-5; D remains ambiguous. Between the trimmed V and J ends, which lost 8 bases and 4 bases, there was a span of 3 bases. The length of the CDR3 is 10 residues. Germline lookup yields CDR1 MNHNY and CDR2 SVGAGI (reference sequence). The chain's CDR3 is CASHNQPQHF. The CDR3 DNA reads TGTGCCAGCCATAATCAGCCCCAGCATTTT.

The chain employs TRBV4-2 and TRBJ1-2, with D perhaps TRBD1 (5 bases). The CDR3 has 17 residues. The V gene lost 0 bases and the J gene lost 4 bases, with 18 bases spanning the gap. Per germline, CDR1 LGHNA and CDR2 YNFKEQ. CDR3 nucleotide sequence: TGTGCCAGCAGCCAAGATCAGCGGCAGGGCCCCCTCTATGGCTACACCTTC. It codes for CASSQDQRQGPLYGYTF.

This rearrangement joins TRBV4-1 to TRBJ2-1; 10 positions agree with TRBD2. CDR1 is MGHRA and CDR2 is YSYEKL in the germline V gene. The CDR3 runs 15 residues. V lost 8 bases, J lost 12 bases, and 16 bases stayed unmatched. The CDR3 DNA follows: TGCGCCAGCCGTAGCCTAAAGACTAGCGGGCTTCGGCAGTTCTTC. This encodes CASRSLKTSGLRQFF.

The rearrangement links TRBV7-2 to TRBJ2-5; 8 nucleotides align to TRBD2. The J segment lost 4 bases and the V segment lost 3 bases, leaving 1 base of the junction unmatched. The germline V gene has CDR1 SGHTA and CDR2 FQGNSA. The CDR3 extends over 13 amino acids. Here the CDR3 DNA reads TGTGCCAGCAGCTTGGGGACTAGAGAGACCCAGTACTTC. As protein: CASSLGTRETQYF.

The V gene is TRBV6-5, the J gene TRBJ2-1, with a weak D call TRBD1 (6 bases). This CDR3 spans 16 amino acids. The V gene's germline CDR1 is MNHEY and CDR2 SVGAGI. V lost 1 base and J lost 4, with 14 bases in between. CDR3 coding DNA: TGTGCCAGCAGTTACTTCGACAGGCCTAGATACAATGAGCAGTTCTTC. Its protein product is CASSYFDRPRYNEQFF.

The V and J genes are TRBV4-2 and TRBJ1-5, with 8 bases fitting TRBD1. Germline loops: CDR1 LGHNA, CDR2 YNFKEQ. The CDR3 runs to 15 residues. V trimming: 0 bases; J trimming: 4 bases; junction bases outside the gene matches: 2. The CDR3 coding sequence is TGTGCCAGCAGCCAAGAAACAGGGGGGAATCAGCCCCAGCATTTT. This translates into CASSQETGGNQPQHF.

Regarding this clone: An end of the junction differs from the germline gene, which may be a read error. Other DNA sequences of this sample code for an identical CDR3. The chain carries TRBV10-3 and TRBJ2-2; D is possibly TRBD1 (5 bases). The CDR3 is made up of 17 amino acids. Per germline, CDR1 ENHRY and CDR2 SYGVKD. The CDR3 loop is CAISEATTVLNTGELFF. CDR3 DNA sequence: TGTGCTATCAGTGAAGCCACGACAGTTCTGAACACCGGGGAGCTGTTTTTT.

The chain combines TRBV30 with TRBJ2-1; D perhaps matches TRBD2 (5 bases). CDR3 length: 12 residues. The V gene lost 2 bases and the J gene lost 5 bases, with 7 bases spanning the gap. Germline lookup yields CDR1 GTSNPN and CDR2 SVGIG (reference sequence). The CDR3, as DNA: TGTGCCTGGAGTCGGGATCACAATGAGCAGTTCTTC. Translation: CAWSRDHNEQFF.

The chain employs TRBV7-3 and TRBJ2-3, with 13 bases fitting TRBD2. The CDR3 length is 16 residues. Germline CDR1 SGHTA, CDR2 FQGTGA. Trimming cost V 5 bases and J 2 bases; bases outside gene matches: 4. The CDR3 nucleotides are TGTGCCAGCAGCATTGGGACTAGCGGGAACACAGATACGCAGTATTTT. It yields the protein CASSIGTSGNTDTQYF. Combining the CDR3 with reference TRBV7-3 and TRBJ2-3 gives the whole variable domain GAGVSQTPSNKVTEKGKYVELRCDPISGHTALYWYRQSLGQGPEFLIYFQGTGAADDSGLPNDRFFAVRPEGSVSTLKIQRTERGDSAVYLCASSIGTSGNTDTQYFGPGTRLTVL.

The table lists this clone with a few counts. This rearrangement joins TRBV18 to TRBJ1-3, with D hard to call. Per germline, CDR1 KGHSH and CDR2 LQKENI. Trimming took off 3 bases at V and 0 bases at J, with 9 bases between the two ends. The CDR3 length is 15 residues. In nucleotides, the CDR3 is TGTGCCAGCTCACCTTCAAGTAGCTCTGGAAACACCATATATTTT. This sequence encodes CASSPSSSSGNTIYF.

This rearrangement joins TRBV11-3 to TRBJ2-1; no reliable D call. Trimming stripped 0 bases from V and 7 bases from J, with 4 bases between. The length of the CDR3 is 12 residues. Germline values: CDR1 SGHNT, CDR2 YENEEA. This CDR3 is CASSLDGNEQFF. In DNA form, the CDR3 reads TGTGCCAGCAGCTTAGACGGGAATGAGCAGTTCTTC.

The J gene is TRBJ1-2, the V gene TRBV30; no clear D gene. This CDR3 contains 12 residues. Germline V CDR1 and CDR2: GTSNPN, SVGIG (reference sequence). The V gene lost 2 bases and the J gene lost 9 bases, with 13 bases spanning the gap. The CDR3 region has the DNA TGTGCCTGGAGTCAAGGGAGTCTTAGCTACACCTTC. Translating gives CAWSQGSLSYTF.

The chain recombines TRBV7-2 with TRBJ1-2; 8 nucleotides agree with TRBD1. Germline CDR1 SGHTA, CDR2 FQGNSA. With 7 bases clipped from V and 4 bases from J, the junction kept 8 bases outside the gene matches. There are 14 residues in the CDR3. The CDR3 protein is CASTPGQGSYGYTF. The CDR3 DNA reads as TGTGCCAGCACCCCCGGACAGGGAAGCTATGGCTACACCTTC. The full variable domain, completed using reference TRBV7-2 and TRBJ1-2, is GAGVSQSPSNKVTEKGKDVELRCDPISGHTALYWYRQSLGQGLEFLIYFQGNSAPDKSGLPSDRFSAERTGGSVSTLTIQRTQQEDSAVYLCASTPGQGSYGYTFGSGTRLTVV.

The chain uses TRBV15 and TRBJ1-3; the D is unclear. CDR1 and CDR2 from the germline V gene are LNHNV and YYDKDF (reference sequence). V was trimmed by 0 bases and J by 2 bases, leaving 11 bases between them. The CDR3 sequence is 16 residues long. The CDR3 sequence is CATSRDQAYAGNTIYF. CDR3 DNA sequence: TGTGCCACCAGCAGAGATCAAGCTTACGCTGGAAACACCATATATTTT.

This sequence joins TRBV6-5 and TRBJ1-1; tentative D call: TRBD1 (6 bases). The CDR3 consists of 15 residues. CDR1 and CDR2 (germline): MNHEY, SVGAGI. V lost 5 bases to trimming and J lost 2 bases, with 15 bases between them. The CDR3 sequence is CASSNSGAANTEAFF. The CDR3 DNA sequence: TGTGCCAGCAGTAATTCAGGGGCGGCCAACACTGAAGCTTTCTTT.

This clone was detected once. The chain combines TRBV18 with TRBJ2-7; no definite D call. The CDR3 loop spans 13 amino acids. Deletions cut 0 bases from V and 3 bases from J, with 6 bases between. In germline, CDR1 is KGHSH, CDR2 LQKENI. This CDR3 is CASSPPDHYEQYF. The CDR3, as DNA: TGTGCCAGCTCACCACCTGATCACTACGAGCAGTACTTC.

The chain carries TRBV6-5 and TRBJ1-6, with a possible D match to TRBD1 (6 bases). The CDR3 covers 15 residues. Trimming pared 5 bases from V and 8 bases from J, leaving 16 bases between. The V gene's germline CDR1 is MNHEY and CDR2 SVGAGI. CDR3 sequence: CASSARQVGDSPLHF. The CDR3 DNA sequence: TGTGCCAGCAGTGCCCGACAGGTTGGGGATTCACCCCTCCACTTT.

The rearrangement joins TRBV19 to TRBJ2-7; 11 bases map to TRBD1. CDR3 length: 13 amino acids. Germline V gene data show CDR1 as LNHDA and CDR2 as SQIVND (reference sequence). J gave up 6 bases and V 7 bases, and 5 bases lay outside the gene matches. CDR3 protein: CASKGQGAREQYF. The CDR3 DNA is TGTGCCAGTAAAGGACAGGGGGCCCGCGAGCAGTACTTC.

The chain joins TRBV4-2 to TRBJ2-1, with D tentatively TRBD2 (5 bases). V was pared by 3 bases and J by 8 bases, with 8 bases between. The V gene's germline CDR1 is LGHNA and CDR2 YNFKEQ. The CDR3 runs 12 residues. Here the CDR3 reads CASSHPSYEQFF. The CDR3 region has the DNA TGTGCCAGCAGCCACCCTAGCTATGAGCAGTTCTTC.

The V gene is TRBV7-3, the J gene TRBJ2-2; a weak D match, TRBD1 (5 bases). This CDR3 is 15 amino acids long. Germline-derived CDR1 and CDR2 are SGHTA and FQGTGA. V gave up 4 bases and J gave up 0 bases, with 9 bases separating them. The CDR3 loop is CASSSQGANTGELFF. CDR3 bases: TGTGCCAGCAGCTCCCAGGGTGCGAACACCGGGGAGCTGTTTTTT.

V is TRBV5-1 and J is TRBJ2-2; no clear D. The germline gives CDR1 SGHRS, CDR2 YFSETQ. This CDR3 region has 15 residues. Trimming shortened V by 0 bases and J by 0 bases, and 6 bases separated the two germline ends. CDR3 protein: CASSLDGPNTGELFF. As DNA, the CDR3 is TGCGCCAGCAGCTTGGACGGGCCGAACACCGGGGAGCTGTTTTTT.

This rearrangement joins TRBV4-1 to TRBJ1-3; a weak D match, TRBD1 (5 bases). The germline V gene has CDR1 MGHRA and CDR2 YSYEKL. This CDR3 is 14 amino acids long. V was clipped by 4 bases and J by 2 bases, with 9 bases between them. In DNA form, the CDR3 reads TGCGCCAGCAGCCCCCCGGGGCCTGGAAACACCATATATTTT. This translates into CASSPPGPGNTIYF.

The chain uses TRBV4-1 and TRBJ1-2; TRBD1 aligns across 7 bases. The junction had 10 bases not matched to a gene; V was cut back by 2 bases and J by 4 bases. The CDR3 has 16 residues. The V gene's germline CDR1 is MGHRA and CDR2 YSYEKL. CDR3 nucleotides: TGCGCCAGCAGCCAACCAACTCGAGGGACAGCCTATGGCTACACCTTC. Translating it yields CASSQPTRGTAYGYTF.

The CDR3 is CASSVTSVETQYF. The DNA of the CDR3 is TGTGCCAGCTCCGTGACTAGCGTGGAGACCCAGTACTTC. The J gene is TRBJ2-5, the V gene TRBV18; 8 bases are a match to TRBD2. CDR1 and CDR2 (germline): KGHSH, LQKENI. Losses at the gene ends were 6 bases for V and 5 bases for J; bases not matched to a gene: 5. There are 13 residues in the CDR3.

In this sample, this clone turned up a few times. V and J are TRBV7-3 and TRBJ1-1, with TRBD1 identical over 10 bases. V lost 0 bases and J lost 2; bases outside the gene matches: 9. This CDR3 has 18 amino acids. Germline lookup yields CDR1 SGHTA and CDR2 FQGTGA. The CDR3 DNA reads as TGTGCCAGCAGCTTAACGTCCGGGACAGGGGCGTTAAACACTGAAGCTTTCTTT. It is translated as CASSLTSGTGALNTEAFF. The variable domain in full, with the rest retrieved from reference TRBV7-3 and TRBJ1-1, is GAGVSQTPSNKVTEKGKYVELRCDPISGHTALYWYRQSLGQGPEFLIYFQGTGAADDSGLPNDRFFAVRPEGSVSTLKIQRTERGDSAVYLCASSLTSGTGALNTEAFFGQGTRLTVV.